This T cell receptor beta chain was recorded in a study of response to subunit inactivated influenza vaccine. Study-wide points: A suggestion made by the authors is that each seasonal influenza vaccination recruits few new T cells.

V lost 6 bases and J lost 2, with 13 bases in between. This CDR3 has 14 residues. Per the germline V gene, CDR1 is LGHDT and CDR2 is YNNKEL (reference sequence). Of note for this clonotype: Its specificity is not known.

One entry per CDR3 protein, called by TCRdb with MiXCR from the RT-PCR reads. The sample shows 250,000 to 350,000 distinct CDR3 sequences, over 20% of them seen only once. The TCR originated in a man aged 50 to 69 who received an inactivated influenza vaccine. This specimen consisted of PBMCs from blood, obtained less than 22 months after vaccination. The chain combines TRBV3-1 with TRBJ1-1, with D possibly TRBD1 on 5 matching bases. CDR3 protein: CASRLRGANTEAFF. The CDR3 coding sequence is TGTGCCAGCAGGCTCAGAGGGGCCAACACTGAAGCTTTCTTT. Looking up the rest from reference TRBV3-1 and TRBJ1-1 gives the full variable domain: DTAVSQTPKYLVTQMGNDKSIKCEQNLGHDTMYWYKQDSKKFLKIMFSYNNKELIINETVPNRFSPKSPDKAHLNLHINSLELGDSAVYFCASRLRGANTEAFFGQGTRLTVV.